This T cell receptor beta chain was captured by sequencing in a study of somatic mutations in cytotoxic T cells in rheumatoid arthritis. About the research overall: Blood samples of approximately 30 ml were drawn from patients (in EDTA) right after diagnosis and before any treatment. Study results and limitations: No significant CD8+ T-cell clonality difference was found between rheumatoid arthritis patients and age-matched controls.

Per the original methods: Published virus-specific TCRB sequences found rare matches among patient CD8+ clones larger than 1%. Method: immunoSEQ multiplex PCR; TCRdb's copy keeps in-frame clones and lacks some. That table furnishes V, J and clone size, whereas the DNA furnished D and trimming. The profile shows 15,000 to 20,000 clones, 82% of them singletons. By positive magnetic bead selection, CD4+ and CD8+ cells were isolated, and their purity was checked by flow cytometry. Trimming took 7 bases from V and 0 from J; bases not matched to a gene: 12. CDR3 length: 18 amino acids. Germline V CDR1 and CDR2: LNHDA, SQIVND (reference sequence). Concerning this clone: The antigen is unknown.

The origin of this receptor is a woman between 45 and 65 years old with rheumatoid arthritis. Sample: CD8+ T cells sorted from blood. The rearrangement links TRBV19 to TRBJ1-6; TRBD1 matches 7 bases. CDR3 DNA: TGTGCCAGTAAGCTCCGGGACAGTCATAGCTCCTATAATTCACCCCTCCACTTT. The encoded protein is CASKLRDSHSSYNSPLHF.